Listed below are T cell receptor beta chains from one sample, sequenced in a study of beta chain features in type 1 diabetes. The table came from immunoSEQ multiplex PCR; TCRdb's copy has only in-frame clones and leaves some out. The table shows about 120,000 clones, with around 17% occurring only once. The sequenced material came from central memory CD4+ T cells from blood. These receptors were collected from a man in his thirties or forties with type 1 diabetes. Both conserved end residues are part of each CDR3. Each record gives: CDR3 protein, CDR3 length, clone size, J gene, V gene. A row's size may be missing; if present it is once, few, many or a size class.

cdr3_aa: CASSPYTLDPGELFF; cdr3_length: 15; clone_size: many; j_call: TRBJ2-2; v_call: TRBV5-1
cdr3_aa: CATSTGGARMTEAFF; cdr3_length: 15; clone_size: few; j_call: TRBJ1-1; v_call: TRBV15
cdr3_aa: CSASTGFTDTQYF; cdr3_length: 13; clone_size: .; j_call: TRBJ2-3; v_call: TRBV29-1
cdr3_aa: CASGTGVNEQYF; cdr3_length: 12; clone_size: few; j_call: TRBJ2-7; v_call: TRBV30
cdr3_aa: CASSPGTGYTEAFF; cdr3_length: 14; clone_size: few; j_call: TRBJ1-1; v_call: TRBV18
cdr3_aa: CASKYGGHYNEQFF; cdr3_length: 14; clone_size: .; j_call: TRBJ2-1; v_call: TRBV7-2
cdr3_aa: CASSLEGQLLRTF; cdr3_length: 13; clone_size: few; j_call: TRBJ2-7; v_call: TRBV7-2
cdr3_aa: CASSLGEGGTVYRTQYF; cdr3_length: 17; clone_size: .; j_call: TRBJ2-5; v_call: TRBV7-2
cdr3_aa: CASSLGNTQGMTFF; cdr3_length: 14; clone_size: few; j_call: TRBJ2-1; v_call: TRBV5-1
cdr3_aa: CASTGAGGNQPQHF; cdr3_length: 14; clone_size: few; j_call: TRBJ1-5; v_call: TRBV25-1
cdr3_aa: CASSSPSRGNYEQYF; cdr3_length: 15; clone_size: few; j_call: TRBJ2-7; v_call: TRBV28
cdr3_aa: CASSQDGTGTEAFF; cdr3_length: 14; clone_size: few; j_call: TRBJ1-1; v_call: TRBV4-1
cdr3_aa: CAWSVRLQGMGGYTF; cdr3_length: 15; clone_size: few; j_call: TRBJ1-2; v_call: TRBV30
cdr3_aa: CASRDGTGSSQPQHF; cdr3_length: 15; clone_size: .; j_call: TRBJ1-5; v_call: TRBV5-1
cdr3_aa: CASSLGRQVNQPQHF; cdr3_length: 15; clone_size: .; j_call: TRBJ1-5; v_call: TRBV4-1
cdr3_aa: CASSLIEETQYF; cdr3_length: 12; clone_size: .; j_call: TRBJ2-5; v_call: TRBV5-6
cdr3_aa: CASSIKGQGGYEQYF; cdr3_length: 15; clone_size: few; j_call: TRBJ2-7; v_call: TRBV19
cdr3_aa: CASKGQETQYF; cdr3_length: 11; clone_size: .; j_call: TRBJ2-5; v_call: TRBV2
cdr3_aa: CASKKTGGGSPLHF; cdr3_length: 14; clone_size: few; j_call: TRBJ1-6; v_call: TRBV7-2
cdr3_aa: CSVAGGLGETQYF; cdr3_length: 13; clone_size: .; j_call: TRBJ2-5; v_call: TRBV29-1
cdr3_aa: CASSLASGLQNEQFF; cdr3_length: 15; clone_size: .; j_call: TRBJ2-1; v_call: TRBV7-2
cdr3_aa: CASSQDGQGHYEQYF; cdr3_length: 15; clone_size: .; j_call: TRBJ2-7; v_call: TRBV4-2
cdr3_aa: CASSQETGGFQRGTQYF; cdr3_length: 17; clone_size: .; j_call: TRBJ2-3; v_call: TRBV4-3
cdr3_aa: CASSRINEKLFF; cdr3_length: 12; clone_size: few; j_call: TRBJ1-4; v_call: TRBV4-2
cdr3_aa: CASRDSDYEQYF; cdr3_length: 12; clone_size: .; j_call: TRBJ2-7; v_call: TRBV5-1